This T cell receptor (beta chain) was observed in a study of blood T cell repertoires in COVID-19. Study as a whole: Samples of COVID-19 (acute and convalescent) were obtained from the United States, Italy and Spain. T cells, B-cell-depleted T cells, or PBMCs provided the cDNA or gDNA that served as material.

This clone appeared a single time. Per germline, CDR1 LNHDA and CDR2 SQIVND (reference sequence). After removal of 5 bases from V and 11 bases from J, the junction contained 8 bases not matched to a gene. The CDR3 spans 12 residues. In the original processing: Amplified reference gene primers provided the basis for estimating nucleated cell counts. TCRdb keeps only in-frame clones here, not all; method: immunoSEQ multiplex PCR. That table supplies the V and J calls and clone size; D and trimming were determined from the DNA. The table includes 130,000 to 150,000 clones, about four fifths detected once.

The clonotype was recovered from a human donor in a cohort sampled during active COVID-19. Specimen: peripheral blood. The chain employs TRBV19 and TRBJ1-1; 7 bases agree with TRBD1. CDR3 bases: TGTGCCAGTAGTCCTTCGACAGGGTGGGCTTTCTTT. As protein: CASSPSTGWAFF.